Reported below is one T cell receptor (beta chain). Antigen: not known. The data derive from a study of T cell repertoires in cytomegalovirus infection. The ends were cut back, 5 bases at V and 2 bases at J, with 11 bases in the middle. Germline CDR1 reads SGHAT; CDR2 reads FQNNGV. This CDR3 has 14 residues. TCRdb redid the calling of the reads with MiXCR, one entry per CDR3 protein. The repertoire holds 900,000 to 950,000 distinct CDR3 sequences, under 40% seen once, with roughly 13% in the top ten. The sequenced sample was cultured CD8+ T cells from PBMCs, obtained from culture after CMV antigen stimulation. The receptor was isolated from a human donor in good health (CMV status not recorded). Some clones in this sample may be carry-over from other donors' samples. The J gene is TRBJ2-3, the V gene TRBV11-2, with TRBD1 as a possible D gene (5 bases). CDR3 nucleotides: TGTGCCAGCAGCGTAGCACAGGCCACAGATACGCAGTATTTT. This translates into CASSVAQATDTQYF.